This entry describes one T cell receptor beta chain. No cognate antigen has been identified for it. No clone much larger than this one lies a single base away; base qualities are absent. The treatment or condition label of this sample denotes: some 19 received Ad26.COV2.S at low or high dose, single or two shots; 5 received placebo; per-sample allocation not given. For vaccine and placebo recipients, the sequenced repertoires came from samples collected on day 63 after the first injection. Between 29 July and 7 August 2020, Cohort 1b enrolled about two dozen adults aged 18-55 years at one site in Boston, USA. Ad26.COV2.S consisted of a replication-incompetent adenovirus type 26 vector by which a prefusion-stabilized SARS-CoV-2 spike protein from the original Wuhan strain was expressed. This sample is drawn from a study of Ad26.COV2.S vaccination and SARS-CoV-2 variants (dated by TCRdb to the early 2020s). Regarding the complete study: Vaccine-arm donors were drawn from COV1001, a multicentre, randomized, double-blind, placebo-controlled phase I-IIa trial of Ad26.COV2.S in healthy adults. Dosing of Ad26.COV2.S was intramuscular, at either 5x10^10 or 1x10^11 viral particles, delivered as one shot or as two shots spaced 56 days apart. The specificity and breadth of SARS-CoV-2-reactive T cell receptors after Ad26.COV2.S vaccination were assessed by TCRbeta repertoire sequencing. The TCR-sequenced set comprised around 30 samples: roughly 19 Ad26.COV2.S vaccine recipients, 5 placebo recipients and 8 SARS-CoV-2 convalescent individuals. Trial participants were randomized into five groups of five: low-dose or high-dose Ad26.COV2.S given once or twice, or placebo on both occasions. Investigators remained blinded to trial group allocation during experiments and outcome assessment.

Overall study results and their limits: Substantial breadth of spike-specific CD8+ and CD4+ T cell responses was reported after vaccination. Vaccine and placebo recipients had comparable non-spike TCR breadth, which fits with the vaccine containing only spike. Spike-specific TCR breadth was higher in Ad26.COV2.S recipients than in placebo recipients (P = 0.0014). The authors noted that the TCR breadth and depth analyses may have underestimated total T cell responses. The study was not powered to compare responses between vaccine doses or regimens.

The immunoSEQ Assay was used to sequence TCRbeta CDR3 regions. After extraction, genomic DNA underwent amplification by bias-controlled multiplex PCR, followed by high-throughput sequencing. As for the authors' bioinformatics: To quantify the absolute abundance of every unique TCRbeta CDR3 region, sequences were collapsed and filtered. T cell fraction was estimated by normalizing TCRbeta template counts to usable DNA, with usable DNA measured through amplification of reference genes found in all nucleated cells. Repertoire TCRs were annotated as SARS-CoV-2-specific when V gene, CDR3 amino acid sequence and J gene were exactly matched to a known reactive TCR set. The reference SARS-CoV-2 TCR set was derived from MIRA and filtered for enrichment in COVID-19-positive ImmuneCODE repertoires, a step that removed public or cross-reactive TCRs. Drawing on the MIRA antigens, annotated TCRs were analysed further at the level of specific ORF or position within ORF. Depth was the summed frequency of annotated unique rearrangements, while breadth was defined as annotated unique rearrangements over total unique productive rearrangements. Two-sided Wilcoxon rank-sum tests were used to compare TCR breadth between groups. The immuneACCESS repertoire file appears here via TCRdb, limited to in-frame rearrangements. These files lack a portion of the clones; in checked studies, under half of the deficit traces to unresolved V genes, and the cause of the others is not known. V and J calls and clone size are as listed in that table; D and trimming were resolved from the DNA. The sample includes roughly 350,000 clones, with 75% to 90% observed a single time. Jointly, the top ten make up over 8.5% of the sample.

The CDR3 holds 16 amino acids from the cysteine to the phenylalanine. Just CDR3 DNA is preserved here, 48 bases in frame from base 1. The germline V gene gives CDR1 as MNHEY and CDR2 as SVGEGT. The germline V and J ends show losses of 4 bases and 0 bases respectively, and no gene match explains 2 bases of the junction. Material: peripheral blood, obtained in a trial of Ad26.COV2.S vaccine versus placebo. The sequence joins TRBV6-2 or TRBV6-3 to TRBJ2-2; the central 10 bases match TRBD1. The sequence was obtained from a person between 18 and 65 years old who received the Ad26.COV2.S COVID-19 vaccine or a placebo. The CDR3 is CASSWTGGTNTGELFF. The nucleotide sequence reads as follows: TGTGCCAGCAGTTGGACAGGGGGAACGAACACCGGGGAGCTGTTTTTT.